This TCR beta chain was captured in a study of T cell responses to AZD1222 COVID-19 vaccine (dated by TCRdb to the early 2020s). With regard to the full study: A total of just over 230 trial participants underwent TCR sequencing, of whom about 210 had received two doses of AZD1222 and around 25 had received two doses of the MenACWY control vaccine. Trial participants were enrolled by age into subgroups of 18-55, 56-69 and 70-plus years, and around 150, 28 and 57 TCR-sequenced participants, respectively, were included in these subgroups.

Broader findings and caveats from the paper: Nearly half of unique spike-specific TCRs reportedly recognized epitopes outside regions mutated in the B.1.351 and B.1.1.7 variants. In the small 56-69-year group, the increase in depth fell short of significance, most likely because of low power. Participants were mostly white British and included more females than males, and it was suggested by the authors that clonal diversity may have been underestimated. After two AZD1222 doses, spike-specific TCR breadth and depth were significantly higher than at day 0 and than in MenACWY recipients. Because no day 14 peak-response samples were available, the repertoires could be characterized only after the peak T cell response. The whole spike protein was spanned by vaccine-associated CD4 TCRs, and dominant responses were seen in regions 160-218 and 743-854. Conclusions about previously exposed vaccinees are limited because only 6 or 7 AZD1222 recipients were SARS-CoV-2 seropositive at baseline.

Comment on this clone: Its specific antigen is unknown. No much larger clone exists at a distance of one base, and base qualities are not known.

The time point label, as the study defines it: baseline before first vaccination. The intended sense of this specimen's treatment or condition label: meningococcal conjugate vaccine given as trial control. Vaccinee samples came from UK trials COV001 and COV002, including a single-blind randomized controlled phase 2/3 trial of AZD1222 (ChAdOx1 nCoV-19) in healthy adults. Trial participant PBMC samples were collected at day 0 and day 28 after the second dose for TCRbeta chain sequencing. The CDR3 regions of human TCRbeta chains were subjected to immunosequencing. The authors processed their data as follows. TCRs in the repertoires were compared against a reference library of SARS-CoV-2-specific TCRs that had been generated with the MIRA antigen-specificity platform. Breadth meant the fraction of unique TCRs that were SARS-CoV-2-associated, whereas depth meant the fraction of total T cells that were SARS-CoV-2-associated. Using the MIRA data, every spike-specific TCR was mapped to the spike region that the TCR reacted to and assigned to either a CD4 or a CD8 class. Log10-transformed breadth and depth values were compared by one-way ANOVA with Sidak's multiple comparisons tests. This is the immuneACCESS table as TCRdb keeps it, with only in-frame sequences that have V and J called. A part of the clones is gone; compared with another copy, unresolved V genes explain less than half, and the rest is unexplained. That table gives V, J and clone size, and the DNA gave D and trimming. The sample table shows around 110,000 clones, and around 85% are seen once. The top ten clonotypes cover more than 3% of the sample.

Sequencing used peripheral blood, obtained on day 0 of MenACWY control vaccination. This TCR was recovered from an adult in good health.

In nucleotides, the sequence is TGTGCCAGTAGTGTGGGGGACAGAAGTCGATCACCCCTCCACTTT. It translates to CASSVGDRSRSPLHF. Recombination joined TRBV19 with TRBJ1-6; TRBD1 fits 7 bases in the junction. Trimmed from V: 5 bases; trimmed from J: 10 bases; junction bases lacking a gene match: 11. CDR1 and CDR2 are read off the germline V gene (reference sequence) as LNHDA and SQIVND. Inclusive of the bounding cysteine and phenylalanine, the CDR3 is 15 residues long. CDR3 DNA is the only sequence kept; it has 45 bases, read in frame from the first base. With the rest looked up from the reference TRBV19 and TRBJ1-6 genes rather than sequenced, the full variable domain is DGGITQSPKYLFRKEGQNVTLSCEQNLNHDAMYWYRQDPGQGLRLIYYSQIVNDFQKGDIAEGYSVSREKKESFPLTVTSAQKNPTAFYLCASSVGDRSRSPLHFGNGTRLTVT.